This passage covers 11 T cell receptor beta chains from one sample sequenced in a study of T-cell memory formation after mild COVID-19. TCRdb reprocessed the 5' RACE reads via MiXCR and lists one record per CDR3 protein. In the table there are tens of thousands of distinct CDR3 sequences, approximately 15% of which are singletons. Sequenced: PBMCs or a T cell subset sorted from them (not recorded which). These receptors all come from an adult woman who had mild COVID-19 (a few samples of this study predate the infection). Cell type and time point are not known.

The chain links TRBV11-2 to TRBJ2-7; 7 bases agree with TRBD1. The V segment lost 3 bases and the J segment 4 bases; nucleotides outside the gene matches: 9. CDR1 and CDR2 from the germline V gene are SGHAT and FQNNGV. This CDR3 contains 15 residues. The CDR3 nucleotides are TGTGCCAGCAGCTTCGGGACAGCGCCGAGTTACGAGCAGTACTTC. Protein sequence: CASSFGTAPSYEQYF.

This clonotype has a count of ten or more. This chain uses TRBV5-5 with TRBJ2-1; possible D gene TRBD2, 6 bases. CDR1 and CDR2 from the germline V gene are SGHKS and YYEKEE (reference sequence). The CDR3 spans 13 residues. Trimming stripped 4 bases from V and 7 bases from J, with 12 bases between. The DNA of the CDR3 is TGTGCCAGCAGCGTGGGACTTCGGAATGAGCAGTTCTTC. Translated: CASSVGLRNEQFF.

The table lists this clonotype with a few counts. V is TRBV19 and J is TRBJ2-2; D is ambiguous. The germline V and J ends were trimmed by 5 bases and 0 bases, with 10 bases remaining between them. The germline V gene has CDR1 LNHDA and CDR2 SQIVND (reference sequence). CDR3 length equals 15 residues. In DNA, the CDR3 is TGTGCCAGTAGTCCCGATCGCGCGAACACCGGGGAGCTGTTTTTT. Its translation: CASSPDRANTGELFF. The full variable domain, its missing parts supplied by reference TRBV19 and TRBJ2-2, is DGGITQSPKYLFRKEGQNVTLSCEQNLNHDAMYWYRQDPGQGLRLIYYSQIVNDFQKGDIAEGYSVSREKKESFPLTVTSAQKNPTAFYLCASSPDRANTGELFFGEGSRLTVL.

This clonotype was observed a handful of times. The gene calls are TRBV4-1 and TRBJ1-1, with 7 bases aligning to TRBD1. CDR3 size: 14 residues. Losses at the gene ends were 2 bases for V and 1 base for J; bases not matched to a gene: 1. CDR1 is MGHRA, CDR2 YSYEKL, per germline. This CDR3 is CASSQRQGNTEAFF. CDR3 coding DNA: TGCGCCAGCAGCCAAAGACAGGGGAACACTGAAGCTTTCTTT.

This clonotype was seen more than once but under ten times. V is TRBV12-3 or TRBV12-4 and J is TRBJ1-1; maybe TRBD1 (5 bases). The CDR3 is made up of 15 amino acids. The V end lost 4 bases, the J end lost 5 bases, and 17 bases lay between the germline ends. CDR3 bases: TGTGCCAGCAGTTCCACGGGACTGGGTGGGACTGAAGCTTTCTTT. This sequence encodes CASSSTGLGGTEAFF.

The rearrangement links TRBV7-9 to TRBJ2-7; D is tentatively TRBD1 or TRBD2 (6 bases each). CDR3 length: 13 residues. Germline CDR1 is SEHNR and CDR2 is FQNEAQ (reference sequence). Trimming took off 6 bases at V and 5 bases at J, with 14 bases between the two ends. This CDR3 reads CASRNTGRNEQYF. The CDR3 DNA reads TGTGCCAGCAGGAATACAGGGAGGAACGAGCAGTACTTC.

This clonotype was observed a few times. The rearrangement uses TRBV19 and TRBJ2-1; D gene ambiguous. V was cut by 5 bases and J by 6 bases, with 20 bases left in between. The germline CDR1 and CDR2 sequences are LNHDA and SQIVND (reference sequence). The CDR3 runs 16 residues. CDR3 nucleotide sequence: TGTGCCAGTAGTTCATTAAGCGTCGGCCCTAGCAATGAGCAGTTCTTC. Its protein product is CASSSLSVGPSNEQFF.

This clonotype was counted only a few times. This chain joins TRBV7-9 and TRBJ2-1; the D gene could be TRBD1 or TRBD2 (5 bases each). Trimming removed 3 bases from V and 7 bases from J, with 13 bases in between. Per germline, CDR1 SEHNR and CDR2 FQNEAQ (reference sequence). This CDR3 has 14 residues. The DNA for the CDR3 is TGTGCCAGCAGCTTCGGGGCAGGGATGAATGAGCAGTTCTTC. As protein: CASSFGAGMNEQFF.

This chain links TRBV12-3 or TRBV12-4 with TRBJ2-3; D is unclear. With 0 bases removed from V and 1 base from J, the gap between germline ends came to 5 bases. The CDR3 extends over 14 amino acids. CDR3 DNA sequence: TGTGCCAGCAGTTTAGCGCGAGGCACAGATACGCAGTATTTT. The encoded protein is CASSLARGTDTQYF.

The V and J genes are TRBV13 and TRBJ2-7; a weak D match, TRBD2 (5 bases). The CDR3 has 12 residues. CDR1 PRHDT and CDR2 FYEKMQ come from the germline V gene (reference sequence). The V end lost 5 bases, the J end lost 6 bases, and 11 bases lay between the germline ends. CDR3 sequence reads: CASSVGLGEQYF. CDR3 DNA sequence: TGTGCCAGCAGCGTCGGACTGGGCGAGCAGTACTTC.

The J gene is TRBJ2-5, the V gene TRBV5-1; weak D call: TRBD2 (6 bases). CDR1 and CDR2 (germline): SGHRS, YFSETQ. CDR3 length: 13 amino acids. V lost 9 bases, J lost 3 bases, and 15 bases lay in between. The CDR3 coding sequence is TGCGCCACCAGGGCCCCGGGGGAAGAGACCCAGTACTTC. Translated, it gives CATRAPGEETQYF.